These 18 T cell receptor beta chains share one sample of origin, sequenced in a study of blood T cell repertoires in COVID-19. Assay used: immunoSEQ multiplex PCR; TCRdb lists only in-frame clones, some missing. The repertoire holds under 60,000 clones, with roughly 83% as singletons. Sequencing used peripheral blood. These receptor sequences come from a man between 65 and 80 years old with acute or convalescent COVID-19.

The chain links TRBV30 to TRBJ2-3, with 10 nucleotides matching TRBD2. The CDR3 is 12 residues long. Germline V lookup: CDR1 GTSNPN, CDR2 SVGIG (reference sequence). Unmatched junction bases numbered 1, after V lost 4 bases and J lost 6 bases. CDR3 in DNA: TGTGCCTGGACTAGCGGGGGTGATACGCAGTATTTT. Protein product: CAWTSGGDTQYF.

This chain joins TRBV28 and TRBJ2-7; D possibly corresponds to TRBD2 (6 bases). The V gene's germline CDR1 is MDHEN and CDR2 SYDVKM. CDR3 length equals 16 residues. V lost 6 bases and J lost 4, with 22 bases in between. CDR3 DNA sequence: TGTGCCAGCAGAACTAACCGGATCCCAGGGAGGTACGAGCAGTACTTC. As protein: CASRTNRIPGRYEQYF.

This chain uses TRBV2 with TRBJ2-1; D is unresolved. Germline loops: CDR1 SNHLY, CDR2 FYNNEI. CDR3 length equals 15 residues. V was pared by 3 bases and J by 6 bases, with 15 bases between. The CDR3 sequence: CASSDMYAGLNEQFF. The DNA for the CDR3 is TGTGCCAGCAGTGATATGTACGCTGGGCTCAATGAGCAGTTCTTC.

The chain recombines TRBV6-1 with TRBJ1-1; no clear D. Per germline, CDR1 MNHNS and CDR2 SASEGT. V dropped 3 bases and J dropped 11 bases, with 10 bases sitting between them. The CDR3 has 11 residues. CDR3 in DNA: TGTGCCAGCAGTGAGCGGGTTGAGGCTTTCTTT. Protein sequence: CASSERVEAFF.

This clone was detected only a few times. The gene calls are TRBV6-5 and TRBJ1-1, with a weak D call TRBD1 (5 bases). From germline, CDR1 is MNHEY and CDR2 SVGAGI. V was trimmed by 7 bases and J by 6 bases, leaving 15 bases between them. The CDR3 is 13 residues long. CDR3 sequence reads: CASIGRDRAEAFF. Here the CDR3 DNA reads TGTGCCAGCATCGGCAGGGATAGGGCTGAAGCTTTCTTT.

This clone showed up just a few times. The J gene is TRBJ2-2, the V gene TRBV5-4; TRBD2 might be the D (5 bases). Germline lookup yields CDR1 SGHNT and CDR2 YYREEE (reference sequence). CDR3 length: 15 residues. Trimming removed 0 bases at V and 6 bases at J, with 12 bases between. In DNA, the CDR3 is TGTGCCAGCAGCTTGGGGCTCGGGGTCCCCGGGGAGCTGTTTTTT. Amino acid sequence: CASSLGLGVPGELFF.

The chain links TRBV5-1 to TRBJ2-1; maybe TRBD1 (5 bases). Trimming stripped 0 bases from V and 1 base from J, with 8 bases between. This CDR3 contains 15 residues. Germline CDR1 and CDR2: SGHRS and YFSETQ. CDR3 in DNA: TGCGCCAGCAGCTTGGACCAGGGTTCCTACAATGAGCAGTTCTTC. Amino acid sequence: CASSLDQGSYNEQFF.

The chain recombines TRBV14 with TRBJ1-1, with D perhaps matching TRBD1 (5 bases). CDR3 length equals 14 residues. Trimming stripped 4 bases from V and 5 bases from J, with 14 bases between. Germline V gene lookup returns CDR1 SGHDN and CDR2 FVKESK. CDR3 region: CASSLLLGGTEAFF. Written as DNA, the CDR3 is TGTGCCAGCAGCCTTCTTTTGGGGGGAACTGAAGCTTTCTTT.

The J gene is TRBJ2-3, the V gene TRBV7-2; maybe TRBD2 (6 bases). The CDR3 spans 13 residues. Germline-derived CDR1 and CDR2 are SGHTA and FQGNSA. Trimming stripped 4 bases from V and 1 base from J, with 6 bases between. The DNA of the CDR3 is TGTGCCAGCAGCTCTAGCGGCACAGATACGCAGTATTTT. It specifies CASSSSGTDTQYF. Supplemented by reference TRBV7-2 and TRBJ2-3, the full variable domain reads GAGVSQSPSNKVTEKGKDVELRCDPISGHTALYWYRQSLGQGLEFLIYFQGNSAPDKSGLPSDRFSAERTGGSVSTLTIQRTQQEDSAVYLCASSSSGTDTQYFGPGTRLTVL.

This chain links TRBV3-1 (or the pseudogene TRBV3-2) with TRBJ2-7, with D tentatively TRBD1 (6 bases). Trimming took off 2 bases at V and 7 bases at J, with 21 bases between the two ends. This CDR3 is 16 amino acids long. CDR1 and CDR2 from the germline V gene are LGHDT and YNNKEL (reference sequence). CDR3: CASSQFLRQAQEEQYF. The DNA for the CDR3 is TGTGCCAGCAGCCAATTTCTTCGACAGGCTCAAGAGGAGCAGTACTTC.

The V gene is TRBV6-2 or TRBV6-3, the J gene TRBJ2-2; TRBD1 matches at 7 bases. Germline V CDR1 and CDR2: MNHEY, SVGEGT. The CDR3 is 19 amino acids. V shed 2 bases, J shed 2 bases, and the junction held 14 bases outside the gene matches. The CDR3 sequence: CASSYIGDSPDRNTGELFF. The CDR3 coding sequence is TGTGCCAGCAGTTACATCGGGGACAGCCCCGATCGTAACACCGGGGAGCTGTTTTTT.

The V gene is TRBV4-2, the J gene TRBJ1-2, with no clear D. The germline V and J ends were trimmed by 1 base and 0 bases, with 9 bases remaining between them. This CDR3 is built from 15 residues. Germline-derived CDR1 and CDR2 are LGHNA and YNFKEQ. CDR3 loop: CASSQGALTNYGYTF. In DNA form, the CDR3 reads TGTGCCAGCAGCCAAGGGGCACTGACTAACTATGGCTACACCTTC.

The chain recombines TRBV7-2 with TRBJ1-1; weak D call: TRBD1 (6 bases). The CDR3 extends over 15 amino acids. V was pared by 5 bases and J by 3 bases, with 16 bases between. The germline CDR1 and CDR2 sequences are SGHTA and FQGNSA. The CDR3: CASSLAGVGDTEAFF. The CDR3 nucleotides are TGTGCCAGCAGCCTTGCAGGGGTAGGGGACACTGAAGCTTTCTTT.

This clone was seen a single time. The chain recombines TRBV5-4 with TRBJ2-1; 8 nucleotides agree with TRBD2. The V and J ends lost 2 bases and 7 bases, in that order; junction bases with no gene match: 5. This CDR3 is 14 amino acids long. Germline V lookup: CDR1 SGHNT, CDR2 YYREEE (reference sequence). The CDR3 spells CASSFGTRWNEQFF. CDR3 nucleotide sequence: TGTGCCAGCAGCTTTGGGACTAGATGGAATGAGCAGTTCTTC. The full variable domain, rest sourced from reference TRBV5-4 and TRBJ2-1, is ETGVTQSPTHLIKTRGQQVTLRCSSQSGHNTVSWYQQALGQGPQFIFQYYREEENGRGNFPPRFSGLQFPNYSSELNVNALELDDSALYLCASSFGTRWNEQFFGPGTRLTVL.

The chain has TRBV29-1 and TRBJ2-3, with D tentatively TRBD2 (5 bases). The V end lost 3 bases, the J end lost 6 bases, and 16 bases lay between the germline ends. The germline gives CDR1 SQVTM, CDR2 ANQGSEA. The CDR3 consists of 14 residues. CDR3 sequence reads: CSVDPGVGLDTQYF. As DNA, the CDR3 is TGCAGCGTTGATCCCGGGGTTGGATTGGATACGCAGTATTTT.

The chain has TRBV27 and TRBJ2-7; 12 nucleotides match TRBD2. J lost 3 bases, V lost 3 bases, and 12 bases had no gene match. The CDR3 contains 18 residues. Germline CDR1 MNHEY, CDR2 SMNVEV (reference sequence). CDR3 DNA sequence: TGTGCCAGCAGTTTCAGACTAGCGGGGGACGGGTCCAACTACGAGCAGTACTTC. It translates to CASSFRLAGDGSNYEQYF.

J is TRBJ2-1 and V is TRBV3-1 (or the pseudogene TRBV3-2), with D possibly TRBD1 on 5 matching bases. Looked up from germline, CDR1 is LGHDT and CDR2 is YNNKEL (reference sequence). Trimming removed 2 bases from V and 9 bases from J, with 11 bases in between. The CDR3 runs 13 residues. The CDR3 region has the DNA TGTGCCAGCAGCCAAACGGATAGGGGTGAGCAGTTCTTC. Encoded protein: CASSQTDRGEQFF.

V gene TRBV19 combines with J gene TRBJ1-2; D may be TRBD1 (6 bases). Germline CDR1 LNHDA, CDR2 SQIVND (reference sequence). V shed 0 bases and J shed 2 bases, with 16 bases lying between them. CDR3 length equals 17 residues. For the CDR3, the DNA is TGTGCCAGTAGTATAGAACTGGGGGCGAGTCCCAACTATGGCTACACCTTC. Translating it yields CASSIELGASPNYGYTF. Combining the CDR3 with reference TRBV19 and TRBJ1-2 gives the whole variable domain DGGITQSPKYLFRKEGQNVTLSCEQNLNHDAMYWYRQDPGQGLRLIYYSQIVNDFQKGDIAEGYSVSREKKESFPLTVTSAQKNPTAFYLCASSIELGASPNYGYTFGSGTRLTVV.